This T cell receptor (beta chain) is drawn from a study of T cell responses to AZD1222 COVID-19 vaccine. Study-wide findings and caveats: Females outnumbered males among donors, who were mostly white British; clonal diversity was possibly underestimated. The breadth and depth of Spike-specific TCRs increased once two AZD1222 doses had been given.

The protocol was immunoSEQ multiplex PCR, while the TCRdb copy is restricted to in-frame clones and leaves out a portion. There are about 42,000 clones in the sample; over 80% occur only once, and 15% to 20% lies in the top ten. Researchers grouped second doses given at about 4 or about 12 weeks into one pool. V gave up 7 bases and J gave up 1 base, with 10 bases separating them. The CDR3 contains 13 residues. The germline CDR1 and CDR2 sequences are LNHDA and SQIVND (reference sequence). In regard to this clone: The antigen is undetermined.

The TCR originated in an adult who received the AZD1222 COVID-19 vaccine. Source: peripheral blood, taken 28 days after the second AZD1222 dose. This sequence joins TRBV19 and TRBJ1-2, with D possibly matching TRBD1 (5 bases). CDR3 nucleotides: TGTGCCAGTAAGGTCGACAGTAACTATGGCTACACCTTC. It specifies CASKVDSNYGYTF.